This T cell receptor (beta chain) stems from a study of T cells after yellow fever vaccination. Study findings and constraints: Only a minor proportion of clonotypes was detected across both CD4 and CD8 compartments.

CDR3 length: 13 residues. Germline CDR1 is SEHNR and CDR2 is FQNEAQ (reference sequence). Trimming removed 4 bases from V and 8 bases from J; junction bases left unmatched: 7. Details on this clonotype: The antigen is undetermined.

TCRdb used MiXCR to reprocess the 5' RACE reads, holding one entry per CDR3 protein. The sample lists approximately 300,000 distinct CDR3 sequences, 9.5% to 12% seen once, with about 3% in the top ten. The chain links TRBV7-9 to TRBJ1-2; 7 bases are shared with TRBD1. This receptor was taken from a man younger than 30 who received the YFV17D yellow fever vaccine. Sequenced here: CD4+ T cells sorted from PBMCs, sampled 45 days after the yellow fever booster vaccination. The chain's CDR3 is CASSSRDSRGYTF. The CDR3 nucleotides read TGTGCCAGCAGCTCCCGGGACAGTCGGGGCTACACCTTC.